The rows below give T cell receptor beta chains drawn from one sample of a study of shared clonotypes between healthy human individuals. Here immunoSEQ multiplex PCR was the method, and the copy in TCRdb shows in-frame clones only, minus some. The table lists about 730,000 clones, roughly two thirds of them singletons. The sequenced material came from memory CD4+ T cells sorted from blood. The origin of the receptors is a woman in her twenties or thirties in good health. Both conserved end residues are part of each CDR3. The order of the fields is V gene, J gene, D gene, clone size, CDR3 protein, CDR3 DNA. The D gene is left open where the match is weak. Size values are once, few and many counts, or a class for expanded clones, and some rows have none.

>TRBV18|TRBJ2-5|.|.
CASSPPLGQQETQYF
TGTGCCAGCTCACCACCGTTAGGTCAGCAAGAGACCCAGTACTTC
>TRBV25-1|TRBJ1-5|.|.
CASSEERDSNQPQHF
TGTGCCAGCAGTGAAGAAAGGGATAGCAATCAGCCCCAGCATTTT
>TRBV11-2|TRBJ1-5|.|.
CASSADRNNQPQHF
TGTGCCAGCAGCGCGGACCGGAACAATCAGCCCCAGCATTTT
>TRBV28|TRBJ2-7|.|.
CASKTSIGSYEQYF
TGTGCCAGCAAGACGTCCATCGGCTCCTACGAGCAGTACTTC
>TRBV19|TRBJ2-1|TRBD2|.
CASSVSGSRYNEQFF
TGTGCCAGTAGTGTTAGCGGGAGTAGGTACAATGAGCAGTTCTTC
>TRBV27|TRBJ1-4|TRBD1|.
CASSQDREKLFF
TGTGCCAGCAGCCAGGACAGGGAAAAACTGTTTTTT
>TRBV19|TRBJ1-1|.|.
CASRRRGGDTEAFF
TGTGCCAGTAGGAGAAGAGGGGGGGACACTGAAGCTTTCTTT
>TRBV10-3|TRBJ1-5|.|.
CAISEGLISNQPQHF
TGTGCCATCAGTGAGGGTCTAATTAGCAATCAGCCCCAGCATTTT
>TRBV19|TRBJ2-3|TRBD2|.
CASSFGLAGAADTQYF
TGTGCCAGTAGTTTCGGACTAGCGGGAGCCGCAGATACGCAGTATTTT
>TRBV6-1|TRBJ1-2|TRBD1|.
CASQDTGGYYGYTF
TGTGCCAGCCAGGATACAGGGGGTTACTATGGCTACACCTTC
>TRBV9|TRBJ2-7|.|.
CASSVEGDSLRKQYF
TGTGCCAGCAGCGTAGAAGGGGACTCGCTTCGCAAGCAGTACTTC
>TRBV10-2|TRBJ1-5|.|once
CASSPRDSNQPQHF
TGCGCCAGCAGTCCGCGGGATAGCAATCAGCCCCAGCATTTT